This TCR beta chain stems from a study of CD8+ T cells in alopecia areata. RNA extraction was followed by reverse transcription into cDNA, which acted as the sequencing template. TCRdb's table, derived via immunoSEQ multiplex PCR, lists solely in-frame clones and lacks some. The sample has 250,000 to 350,000 clones, roughly 63% seen once. The treatment: oral pan-JAK inhibitor, 5-10 mg twice daily. A FACSAria was used to sort CD4+ and CD8+ T cells. These cells came from PBMCs. The sample here was CD4+ T cells sorted from blood, taken at roughly week 53, from a patient treated with tofacitinib. This sequence originates from a human donor with alopecia areata.

In DNA, the CDR3 is TGTGCCAGCAGTTCTGGGGACGGAAGAAATGAGCAGTTCTTC. Its protein is CASSSGDGRNEQFF. The genes are TRBV6-5 and TRBJ2-1; D tentatively reads TRBD1 or TRBD2 (5 bases each). The length of the CDR3 is 14 residues. In germline, CDR1 is MNHEY, CDR2 SVGAGI. The V end lost 4 bases, the J end lost 7 bases, and 14 bases lay between the germline ends.